This is a list of T cell receptor beta chains from one sample in a study of long-term antiretroviral therapy in people with HIV. Sequencing was performed with immunoSEQ multiplex PCR; in TCRdb, only in-frame clones are kept and a portion is missing. The sample lists roughly 12,000 clones, 82% occurring once. The starting material was unsorted PBMCs, obtained around 8.1 years after starting antiretroviral therapy. The receptors derive from a man in his fifties with HIV. CDR3s include the opening cysteine and the closing phenylalanine or tryptophan. A D gene is named only where the DNA matches it firmly. Size is stated for part of the rows, as once, few or many counts, or as a class when the clone is expanded.

abundance	v_gene	j_gene	d_gene	CDR3aa	CDR3nt
.	TRBV4-1	TRBJ1-1	.	CASSQEGGQGAVNTEAFF	TGCGCCAGCAGCCAAGAAGGGGGTCAGGGAGCTGTGAACACTGAAGCTTTCTTT
few	TRBV29-1	TRBJ1-2	TRBD1	CSVEDRDYGYTF	TGCAGCGTTGAGGACAGGGATTATGGCTACACCTTC
.	TRBV6-5	TRBJ1-5	TRBD1	CASSRQGSNQPQHF	TGTGCCAGCAGTAGACAGGGGAGCAATCAGCCCCAGCATTTT
few	TRBV15	TRBJ2-7	TRBD2	CATSRDWGLAGSLRSSYEQYF	TGTGCCACCAGCAGAGATTGGGGGCTAGCGGGGTCCTTACGAAGTTCCTACGAGCAGTACTTC
.	TRBV2	TRBJ2-7	.	CASSEGPEQYF	TGTGCCAGCTCGGAGGGACCCGAGCAGTACTTC
.	TRBV5-1	TRBJ1-3	.	CASSLDDSETSNTIYF	TGCGCCAGCAGCTTGGACGACAGCGAAACGTCAAACACCATATATTTT
.	TRBV27	TRBJ1-2	TRBD1	CASSSGTARQYTF	TGTGCCAGCAGTTCCGGGACAGCCAGACAATACACCTTC
.	TRBV19	TRBJ1-5	.	CASSILASSNQPQHF	TGTGCCAGTAGTATTCTAGCCTCTAGCAATCAGCCCCAGCATTTT
.	TRBV29-1	TRBJ1-1	.	CSGIQGSPEAFF	TGCAGCGGGATACAGGGTTCCCCTGAAGCTTTCTTT
.	TRBV25-1	TRBJ2-2	TRBD1	CASSEWGQGATGELFF	TGTGCCAGCAGTGAATGGGGCCAGGGGGCCACCGGGGAGCTGTTTTTT
.	TRBV5-1	TRBJ2-1	.	CASYSAPAYNEQFF	TGCGCCAGTTACAGCGCCCCGGCCTACAATGAGCAGTTCTTC
once	TRBV7-9	TRBJ1-1	.	CASSLGGEGPEAFF	TGTGCCAGCAGCTTAGGAGGCGAAGGGCCTGAAGCTTTCTTT
.	TRBV29-1	TRBJ2-7	.	CSVALSQGYEQYF	TGCAGCGTTGCGCTGTCTCAGGGCTACGAGCAGTACTTC
few	TRBV29-1	TRBJ2-1	.	CSVDGGYNEQFF	TGCAGCGTTGACGGGGGCTACAATGAGCAGTTCTTC
.	TRBV10-2	TRBJ2-2	.	CASSAGTQNTGELFF	TGCGCCAGCAGTGCCGGGACACAAAACACCGGGGAGCTGTTTTTT
.	TRBV27	TRBJ2-1	.	CASSLGGPGYNEQFF	TGTGCCAGCAGTTTGGGAGGTCCCGGCTACAATGAGCAGTTCTTC
.	TRBV15	TRBJ2-1	.	CATSPEGLVLGNEQFF	TGTGCCACCAGCCCTGAGGGGCTTGTTCTAGGCAATGAGCAGTTCTTC
.	TRBV5-5	TRBJ2-7	.	CASSLGVSYEQYF	TGTGCCAGCAGCTTGGGGGTGTCCTACGAGCAGTACTTC
.	TRBV30	TRBJ2-7	TRBD1	CAWSGGQGFHEQYF	TGTGCCTGGAGTGGGGGACAGGGGTTCCACGAGCAGTACTTC
.	TRBV19	TRBJ2-7	TRBD1	CASSISNRGHEQYF	TGTGCCAGTAGTATATCAAACAGGGGTCACGAGCAGTACTTC
.	TRBV4-1	TRBJ2-2	.	CASSLRTSTGELFF	TGCGCCAGCAGCCTTCGAACATCTACCGGGGAGCTGTTTTTT
.	TRBV11-3	TRBJ2-7	.	CASSPAWENTYEQYF	TGTGCCAGCAGCCCCGCCTGGGAGAACACCTACGAGCAGTACTTC
once	TRBV11-2	TRBJ1-1	.	CASRKVANTEAFF	TGTGCCAGCAGGAAGGTAGCAAACACTGAAGCTTTCTTT
.	TRBV14	TRBJ2-3	.	CASSQGISTDTQYF	TGTGCCAGCAGCCAAGGAATCAGCACAGATACGCAGTATTTT
once	TRBV6-5	TRBJ2-3	.	CASSPADTQYF	TGTGCCAGCAGCCCCGCAGATACGCAGTATTTT
.	TRBV13	TRBJ2-3	TRBD1	CASSFGQGTDTQYF	TGTGCCAGCAGCTTTGGACAGGGGACAGATACGCAGTATTTT
.	TRBV6-6	TRBJ2-1	.	CASSLEYYNEQFF	TGTGCCAGCAGCTTAGAGTACTACAATGAGCAGTTCTTC
few	TRBV5-6	TRBJ2-5	TRBD1	CASSFGQGGTQYF	TGTGCCAGCAGCTTCGGACAGGGGGGGACCCAGTACTTC
.	TRBV18	TRBJ1-3	.	CASSLVDRPSGNTIYF	TGTGCCAGCTCACTGGTAGACAGGCCCTCTGGAAACACCATATATTTT
.	TRBV6-4	TRBJ1-1	.	CATQQRIQGNRAQGNTEAFF	TGTGCCACCCAGCAGAGGATTCAGGGGAACAGGGCCCAGGGGAACACTGAAGCTTTCTTT
.	TRBV27	TRBJ1-5	TRBD1	CASSSAGGSSNQPQHF	TGTGCCAGCAGTTCCGCAGGGGGGTCTAGCAATCAGCCCCAGCATTTT
medium-sized	TRBV2	TRBJ1-1	.	CASSEIREDGEAFF	TGTGCCAGCAGTGAAATCCGAGAGGACGGTGAAGCTTTCTTT
.	TRBV12-5	TRBJ2-1	TRBD2	CASGFTLLAGVYYNEQFF	TGTGCTAGTGGTTTCACCCTGCTAGCGGGGGTTTACTACAATGAGCAGTTCTTC
.	TRBV29-1	TRBJ2-7	TRBD1	CSVEREDDRGEPYEQYF	TGCAGCGTTGAAAGGGAAGACGACAGGGGAGAACCCTACGAGCAGTACTTC
.	TRBV5-6	TRBJ1-3	.	CASSYLTGYSGNTIYF	TGTGCCAGCAGCTATTTGACAGGCTACTCTGGAAACACCATATATTTT
.	TRBV29-1	TRBJ2-5	TRBD2	CSVGLAGAGETQYF	TGCAGCGTTGGATTAGCGGGGGCAGGGGAGACCCAGTACTTC
few	TRBV19	TRBJ1-6	.	CASSDRVYNSPLHF	TGTGCCAGTAGTGACCGGGTTTATAATTCACCCCTCCACTTT
.	TRBV6-5	TRBJ1-2	.	CASSYAGTRNYGYTF	TGTGCCAGCAGTTATGCAGGGACCCGAAACTATGGCTACACCTTC
.	TRBV29-1	TRBJ1-2	.	CSVEDRAKFDGYTF	TGCAGCGTTGAAGACAGGGCCAAATTCGATGGCTACACCTTC
.	TRBV7-8	TRBJ2-1	.	CASSQGTSQGSSNEQFF	TGTGCCAGCAGCCAGGGGACTTCACAAGGCAGTTCCAATGAGCAGTTCTTC
.	TRBV5-4	TRBJ2-3	.	CASSLVGGDTQYF	TGTGCCAGCAGCTTGGTCGGGGGAGATACGCAGTATTTT
few	TRBV5-1	TRBJ2-7	.	CASSLSYPPYEQYF	TGCGCCAGCAGCTTGTCTTATCCCCCCTACGAGCAGTACTTC
.	TRBV6-5	TRBJ2-1	.	CASSLAHEQFF	TGTGCCAGCAGTTTAGCCCATGAGCAGTTCTTC
.	TRBV11-2	TRBJ1-1	.	CASSLGVGLDTEAFF	TGTGCCAGCAGCTTAGGTGTGGGGCTGGACACTGAAGCTTTCTTT